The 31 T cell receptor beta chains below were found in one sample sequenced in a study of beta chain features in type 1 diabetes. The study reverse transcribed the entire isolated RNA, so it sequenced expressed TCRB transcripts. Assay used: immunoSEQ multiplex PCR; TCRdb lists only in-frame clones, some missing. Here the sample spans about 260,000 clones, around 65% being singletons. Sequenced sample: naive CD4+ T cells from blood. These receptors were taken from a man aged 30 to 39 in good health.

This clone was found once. The CDR3, as DNA: TGCAGCGTTGGGGGTCTAGCGGGAGTCACCGAGCAGTACTTC. Translated: CSVGGLAGVTEQYF. The chain links TRBV29-1 to TRBJ2-7, with TRBD2 matching 10 bases. Looked up from germline, CDR1 is SQVTM and CDR2 is ANQGSEA. J was trimmed by 6 bases and V by 4 bases; bases with no gene match: 9. This CDR3 contains 14 residues.

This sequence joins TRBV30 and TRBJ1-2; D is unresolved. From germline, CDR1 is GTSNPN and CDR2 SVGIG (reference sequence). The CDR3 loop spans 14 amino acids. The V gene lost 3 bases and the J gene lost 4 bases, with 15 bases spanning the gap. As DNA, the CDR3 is TGTGCCTGGAGCCCTAGGTTAGGCTCCTATGGCTACACCTTC. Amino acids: CAWSPRLGSYGYTF.

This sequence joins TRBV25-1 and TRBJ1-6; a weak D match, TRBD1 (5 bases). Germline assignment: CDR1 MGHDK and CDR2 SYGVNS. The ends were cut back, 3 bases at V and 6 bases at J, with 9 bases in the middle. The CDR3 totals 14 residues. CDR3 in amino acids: CASSEGRSNSPLHF. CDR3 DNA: TGTGCCAGCAGTGAGGGACGTAGTAATTCACCCCTCCACTTT.

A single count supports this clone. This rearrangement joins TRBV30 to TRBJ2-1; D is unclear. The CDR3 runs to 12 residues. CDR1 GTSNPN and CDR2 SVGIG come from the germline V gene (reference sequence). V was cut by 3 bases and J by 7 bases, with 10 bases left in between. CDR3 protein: CAWSLIRNEQFF. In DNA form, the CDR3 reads TGTGCCTGGAGCCTCATAAGAAATGAGCAGTTCTTC. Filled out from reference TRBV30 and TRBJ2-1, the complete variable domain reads SQTIHQWPATLVQPVGSPLSLECTVEGTSNPNLYWYRQAAGRGLQLLFYSVGIGQISSEVPQNLSASRPQDRQFILSSKKLLLSDSGFYLCAWSLIRNEQFFGPGTRLTVL.

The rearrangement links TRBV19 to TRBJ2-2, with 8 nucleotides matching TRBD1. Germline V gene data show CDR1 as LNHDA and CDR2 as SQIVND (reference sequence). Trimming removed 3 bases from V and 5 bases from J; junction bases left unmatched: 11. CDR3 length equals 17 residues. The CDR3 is CASSMPRGRGRTGELFF. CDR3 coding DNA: TGTGCCAGTAGTATGCCTCGCGGCAGGGGGCGGACCGGGGAGCTGTTTTTT.

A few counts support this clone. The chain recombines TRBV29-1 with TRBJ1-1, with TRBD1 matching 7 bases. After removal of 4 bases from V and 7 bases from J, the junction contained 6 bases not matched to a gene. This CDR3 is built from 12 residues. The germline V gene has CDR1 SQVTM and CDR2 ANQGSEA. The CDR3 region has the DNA TGCAGCGTTGGACAGGGCCGGGATGAAGCTTTCTTT. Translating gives CSVGQGRDEAFF.

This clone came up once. The CDR3 reads CAWSPLDRGYEQYF. The DNA for the CDR3 is TGTGCCTGGAGTCCACTGGACAGGGGTTACGAGCAGTACTTC. This rearrangement joins TRBV30 to TRBJ2-7; 9 nucleotides line up with TRBD1. CDR3 length: 14 amino acids. With 2 bases clipped from V and 4 bases from J, the junction kept 6 bases outside the gene matches. Germline CDR1 is GTSNPN and CDR2 is SVGIG (reference sequence).

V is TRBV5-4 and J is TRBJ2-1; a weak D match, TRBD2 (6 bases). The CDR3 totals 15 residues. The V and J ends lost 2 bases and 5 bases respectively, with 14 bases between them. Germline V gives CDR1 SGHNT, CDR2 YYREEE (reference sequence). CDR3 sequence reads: CASSLERVRHNEQFF. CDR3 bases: TGTGCCAGCAGCTTAGAGCGGGTCCGTCACAATGAGCAGTTCTTC.

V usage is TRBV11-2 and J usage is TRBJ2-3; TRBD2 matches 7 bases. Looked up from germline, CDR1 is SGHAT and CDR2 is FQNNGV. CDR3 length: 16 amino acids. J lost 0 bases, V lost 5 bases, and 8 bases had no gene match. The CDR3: CASSLGLDQSTDTQYF. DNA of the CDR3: TGTGCCAGCAGCCTCGGACTAGACCAGAGCACAGATACGCAGTATTTT.

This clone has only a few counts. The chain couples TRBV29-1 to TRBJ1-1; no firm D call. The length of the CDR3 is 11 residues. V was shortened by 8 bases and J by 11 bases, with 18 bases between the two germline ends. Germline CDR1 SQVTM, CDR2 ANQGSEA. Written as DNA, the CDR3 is TGCAGCACGGGAGGTGACAAACGGGCTTTCTTT. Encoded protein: CSTGGDKRAFF.

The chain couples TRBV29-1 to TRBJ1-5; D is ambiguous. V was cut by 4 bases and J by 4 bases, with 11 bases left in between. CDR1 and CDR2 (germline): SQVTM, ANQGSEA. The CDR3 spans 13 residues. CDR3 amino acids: CSVAADLNQPQHF. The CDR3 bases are TGCAGCGTTGCAGCCGACCTAAATCAGCCCCAGCATTTT.

This CDR3 reads CALKKGSSGGDTQYF. CDR3 nucleotides: TGTGCCCTAAAGAAGGGTAGTAGCGGGGGAGATACGCAGTATTTT. This sequence joins TRBV10-3 and TRBJ2-3; 9 positions match TRBD2. Germline CDR1 ENHRY, CDR2 SYGVKD. With 11 bases clipped from V and 5 bases from J, the junction kept 14 bases outside the gene matches. The CDR3 has 15 residues.

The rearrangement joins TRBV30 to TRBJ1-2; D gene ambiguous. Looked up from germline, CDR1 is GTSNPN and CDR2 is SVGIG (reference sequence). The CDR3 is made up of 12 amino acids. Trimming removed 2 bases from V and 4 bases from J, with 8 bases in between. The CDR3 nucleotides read TGTGCCTGGAGTTCCCAGTCCTATGGCTACACCTTC. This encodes CAWSSQSYGYTF.

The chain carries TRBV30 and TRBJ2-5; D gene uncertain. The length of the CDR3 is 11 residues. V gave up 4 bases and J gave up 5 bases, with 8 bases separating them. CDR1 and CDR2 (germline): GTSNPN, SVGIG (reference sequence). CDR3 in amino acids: CAWTQRETQYF. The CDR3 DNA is TGTGCCTGGACCCAAAGGGAGACCCAGTACTTC.

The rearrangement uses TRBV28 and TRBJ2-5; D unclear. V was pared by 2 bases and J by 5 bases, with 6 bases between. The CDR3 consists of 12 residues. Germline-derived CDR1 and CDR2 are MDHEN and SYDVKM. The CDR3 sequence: CASSLLSETQYF. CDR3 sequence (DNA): TGTGCCAGCAGTTTACTGTCGGAGACCCAGTACTTC. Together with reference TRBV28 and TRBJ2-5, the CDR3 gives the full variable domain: DVKVTQSSRYLVKRTGEKVFLECVQDMDHENMFWYRQDPGLGLRLIYFSYDVKMKEKGDIPEGYSVSREKKERFSLILESASTNQTSMYLCASSLLSETQYFGPGTRLLVL.

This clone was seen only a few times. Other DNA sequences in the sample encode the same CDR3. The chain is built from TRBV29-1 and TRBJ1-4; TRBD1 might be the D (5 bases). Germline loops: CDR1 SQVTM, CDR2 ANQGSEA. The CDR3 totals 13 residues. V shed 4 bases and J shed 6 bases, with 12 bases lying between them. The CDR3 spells CSVVGTADEKLFF. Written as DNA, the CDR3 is TGCAGCGTTGTAGGGACGGCTGATGAAAAACTGTTTTTT.

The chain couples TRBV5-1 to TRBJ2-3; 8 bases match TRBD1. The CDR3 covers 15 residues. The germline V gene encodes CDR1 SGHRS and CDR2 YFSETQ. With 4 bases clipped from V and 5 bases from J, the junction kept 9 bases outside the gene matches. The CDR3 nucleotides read TGCGCCAGCAGCCCAATTGGACAGGGTGGAGATACGCAGTATTTT. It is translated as CASSPIGQGGDTQYF.

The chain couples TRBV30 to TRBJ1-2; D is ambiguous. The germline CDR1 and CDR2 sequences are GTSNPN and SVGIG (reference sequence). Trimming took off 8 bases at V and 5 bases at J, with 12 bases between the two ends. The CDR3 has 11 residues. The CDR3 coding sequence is TGTGCCGGCGGCCAGAATTATGGCTACACCTTC. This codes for CAGGQNYGYTF. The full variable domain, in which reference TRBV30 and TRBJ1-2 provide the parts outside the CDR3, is SQTIHQWPATLVQPVGSPLSLECTVEGTSNPNLYWYRQAAGRGLQLLFYSVGIGQISSEVPQNLSASRPQDRQFILSSKKLLLSDSGFYLCAGGQNYGYTFGSGTRLTVV.

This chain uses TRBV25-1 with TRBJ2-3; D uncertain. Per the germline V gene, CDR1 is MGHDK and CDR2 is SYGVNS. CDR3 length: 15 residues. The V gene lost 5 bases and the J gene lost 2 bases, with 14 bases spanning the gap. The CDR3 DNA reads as TGTGCCAGCAGTCAGACTGGAATAAACACAGATACGCAGTATTTT. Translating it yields CASSQTGINTDTQYF.

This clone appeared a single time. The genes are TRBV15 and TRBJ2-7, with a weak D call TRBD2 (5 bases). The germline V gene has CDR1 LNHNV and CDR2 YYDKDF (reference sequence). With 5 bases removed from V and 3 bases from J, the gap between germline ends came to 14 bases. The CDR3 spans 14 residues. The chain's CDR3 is CATSPGLAVYEQYF. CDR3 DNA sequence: TGTGCCACCAGCCCTGGGCTAGCTGTCTACGAGCAGTACTTC.

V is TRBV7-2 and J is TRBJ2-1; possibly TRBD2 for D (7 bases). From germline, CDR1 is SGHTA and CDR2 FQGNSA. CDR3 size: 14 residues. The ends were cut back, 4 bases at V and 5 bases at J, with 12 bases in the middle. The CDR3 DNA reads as TGTGCCAGCAGCTGGCCGGGGGGCCACAATGAGCAGTTCTTC. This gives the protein CASSWPGGHNEQFF.

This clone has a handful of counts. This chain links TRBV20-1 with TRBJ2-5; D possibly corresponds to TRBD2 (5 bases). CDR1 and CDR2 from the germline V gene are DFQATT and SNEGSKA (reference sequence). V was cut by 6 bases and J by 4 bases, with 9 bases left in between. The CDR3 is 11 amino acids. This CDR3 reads CSAGEPETQYF. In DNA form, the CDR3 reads TGCAGTGCCGGGGAACCAGAGACCCAGTACTTC.

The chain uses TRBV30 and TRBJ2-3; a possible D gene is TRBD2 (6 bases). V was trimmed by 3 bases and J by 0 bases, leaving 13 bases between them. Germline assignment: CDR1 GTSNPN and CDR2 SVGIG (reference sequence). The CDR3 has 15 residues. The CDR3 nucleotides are TGTGCCTGGAGCCAGGGCGGGACTAGCACAGATACGCAGTATTTT. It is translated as CAWSQGGTSTDTQYF.

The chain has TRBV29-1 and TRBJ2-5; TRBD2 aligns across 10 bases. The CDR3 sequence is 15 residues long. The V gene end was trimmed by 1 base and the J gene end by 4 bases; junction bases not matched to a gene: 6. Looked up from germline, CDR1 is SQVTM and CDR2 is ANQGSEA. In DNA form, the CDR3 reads TGCAGCGTTGAAGGGCTAGCGGGAGACAGAGAGACCCAGTACTTC. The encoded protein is CSVEGLAGDRETQYF.

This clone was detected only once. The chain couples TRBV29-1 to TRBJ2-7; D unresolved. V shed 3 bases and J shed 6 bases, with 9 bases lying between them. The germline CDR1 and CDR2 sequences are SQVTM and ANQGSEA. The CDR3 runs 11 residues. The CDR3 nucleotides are TGCAGCGTTGATTCAGGCGCCGAGCAGTACTTC. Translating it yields CSVDSGAEQYF.

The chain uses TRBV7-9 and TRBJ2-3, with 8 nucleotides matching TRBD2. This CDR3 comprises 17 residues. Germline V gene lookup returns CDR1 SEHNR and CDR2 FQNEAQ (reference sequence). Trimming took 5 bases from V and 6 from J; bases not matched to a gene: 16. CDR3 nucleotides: TGTGCCAGCAGCCCGGGGACTAGTGGCTGGCTAGGGGATACGCAGTATTTT. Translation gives CASSPGTSGWLGDTQYF. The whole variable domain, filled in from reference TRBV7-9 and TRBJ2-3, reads DTGVSQNPRHKITKRGQNVTFRCDPISEHNRLYWYRQTLGQGPEFLTYFQNEAQLEKSRLLSDRFSAERPKGSFSTLEIQRTEQGDSAMYLCASSPGTSGWLGDTQYFGPGTRLTVL.

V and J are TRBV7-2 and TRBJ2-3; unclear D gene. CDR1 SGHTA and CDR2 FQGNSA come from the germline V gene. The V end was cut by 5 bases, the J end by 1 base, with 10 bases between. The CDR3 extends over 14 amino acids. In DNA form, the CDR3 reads TGTGCCAGCAGCCGTATATGGGGCACAGATACGCAGTATTTT. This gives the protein CASSRIWGTDTQYF.

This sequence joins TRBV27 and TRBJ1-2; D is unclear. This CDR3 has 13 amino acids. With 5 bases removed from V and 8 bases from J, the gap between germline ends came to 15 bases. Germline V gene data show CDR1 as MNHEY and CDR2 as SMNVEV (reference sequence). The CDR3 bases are TGTGCCAGCAGTCCGACACTGATGAGGGGCTACACCTTC. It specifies CASSPTLMRGYTF.

CDR3 in DNA: TGCGCCAGCAGCCGAGGACTAGAGGTAGGAAATGAGCAGTTCTTC. Its protein product is CASSRGLEVGNEQFF. The chain couples TRBV4-3 to TRBJ2-1; 7 nucleotides line up with TRBD2. Germline V gene sequence: CDR1 LGHNA, CDR2 YSLEER. This CDR3 region has 15 residues. Trimming took 4 bases from V and 7 from J; bases not matched to a gene: 10.

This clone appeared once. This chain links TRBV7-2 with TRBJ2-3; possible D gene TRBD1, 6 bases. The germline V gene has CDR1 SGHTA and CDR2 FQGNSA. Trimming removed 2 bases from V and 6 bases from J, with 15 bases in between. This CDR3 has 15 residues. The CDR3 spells CASSLLGADVDTQYF. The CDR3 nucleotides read TGTGCCAGCAGCTTACTGGGGGCGGACGTTGATACGCAGTATTTT.

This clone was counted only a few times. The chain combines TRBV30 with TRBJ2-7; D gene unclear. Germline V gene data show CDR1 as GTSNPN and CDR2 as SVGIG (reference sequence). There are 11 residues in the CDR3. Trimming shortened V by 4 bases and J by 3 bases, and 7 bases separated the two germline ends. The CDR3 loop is CAWINNYEQYF. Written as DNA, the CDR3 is TGTGCCTGGATCAACAACTACGAGCAGTACTTC.